The 24 T cell receptor beta chains below come from one sample, sequenced in a study of shared clonotypes between healthy human individuals. TCRdb's table, derived via immunoSEQ multiplex PCR, lists solely in-frame clones and lacks some. The sample consists of some 2,100,000 clones, almost 96% of them appearing once. The sequencing input was naive CD4+ T cells sorted from blood. Documented subset: CD45RA+ positively selected. The receptors were sampled from a man aged 18 to 29 in good health.

Concerning this clone: The sample has other DNA sequences that encode this CDR3 too. The chain employs TRBV7-9 and TRBJ2-3; D unresolved. Deletions cut 2 bases from V and 0 bases from J, with 6 bases between. CDR1 SEHNR and CDR2 FQNEAQ come from the germline V gene (reference sequence). The CDR3 covers 14 residues. CDR3 bases: TGTGCCAGCAGCTTACTGGGTAGCACAGATACGCAGTATTTT. This sequence encodes CASSLLGSTDTQYF.

The chain couples TRBV10-3 to TRBJ2-2; 7 positions agree with TRBD2. V lost 0 bases, J lost 6 bases, and 22 bases stayed unmatched. CDR3 size: 21 residues. Germline loops: CDR1 ENHRY, CDR2 SYGVKD. The CDR3 bases are TGTGCCATCAGTGAGTCGGGTAGGGCAGGCCGGACTAGGTTTGCTTCCGGGGAGCTGTTTTTT. It specifies CAISESGRAGRTRFASGELFF.

The genes are TRBV7-2 and TRBJ2-7; D perhaps matches TRBD1 (5 bases). Germline V lookup: CDR1 SGHTA, CDR2 FQGNSA. Trimming took off 1 base at V and 2 bases at J, with 12 bases between the two ends. CDR3 size: 15 residues. The CDR3 loop is CASSLGQGIAYEQYF. CDR3 DNA: TGTGCCAGCAGCTTAGGGCAGGGAATCGCCTACGAGCAGTACTTC.

The chain couples TRBV7-2 to TRBJ1-1; the D is unclear. Germline CDR1 SGHTA, CDR2 FQGNSA. The V gene lost 2 bases and the J gene lost 0 bases, with 10 bases spanning the gap. This CDR3 spans 15 amino acids. The CDR3 nucleotides read TGTGCCAGCAGCTTAACAGACCGGGTGAACACTGAAGCTTTCTTT. Translated, it gives CASSLTDRVNTEAFF.

The chain combines TRBV4-1 with TRBJ1-3, with D possibly matching TRBD1 (5 bases). V was trimmed by 0 bases and J by 0 bases, leaving 15 bases between them. This CDR3 is built from 18 residues. Germline V gives CDR1 MGHRA, CDR2 YSYEKL. CDR3: CASSQEDFRTSSGNTIYF. DNA for the CDR3: TGCGCCAGCAGCCAAGAGGACTTCAGGACATCCTCTGGAAACACCATATATTTT.

This clone was observed a single time. The V call is TRBV10-3, the J call TRBJ1-6; TRBD1 is a possible D gene (5 bases). The CDR3 has 17 amino acids. V gave up 8 bases and J gave up 0 bases, with 17 bases separating them. Germline CDR1 and CDR2: ENHRY and SYGVKD. The CDR3 loop is CAISLPGQGSYNSPLHF. In nucleotides, the CDR3 is TGTGCCATCTCCCTCCCGGGTCAGGGCTCCTATAATTCACCCCTCCACTTT.

The gene calls are TRBV10-3 and TRBJ2-2; D assignment may be TRBD1 or TRBD2 (5 bases each). CDR3 length: 14 residues. Trimming pared 9 bases from V and 2 bases from J, leaving 13 bases between. Looked up from germline, CDR1 is ENHRY and CDR2 is SYGVKD. The CDR3 DNA reads as TGTGCCATGCAGGGAGACTCTAACACCGGGGAGCTGTTTTTT. It translates to CAMQGDSNTGELFF.

The chain combines TRBV30 with TRBJ2-3, with D tentatively TRBD1 (6 bases). CDR1 and CDR2 (germline): GTSNPN, SVGIG (reference sequence). V lost 0 bases and J lost 4, with 8 bases in between. The CDR3 contains 13 residues. As DNA, the CDR3 is TGTGCCTGGAGTGTTGGGGGCGCAGATACGCAGTATTTT. It translates to CAWSVGGADTQYF. The full variable domain, completed using reference TRBV30 and TRBJ2-3, is SQTIHQWPATLVQPVGSPLSLECTVEGTSNPNLYWYRQAAGRGLQLLFYSVGIGQISSEVPQNLSASRPQDRQFILSSKKLLLSDSGFYLCAWSVGGADTQYFGPGTRLTVL.

This clone was picked up one time. The chain joins TRBV14 to TRBJ1-2; no clear D gene. CDR3 length: 14 amino acids. Per germline, CDR1 SGHDN and CDR2 FVKESK. Trimming cost V 4 bases and J 4 bases, with 13 bases left between them. The chain's CDR3 is CASSLGGTLYGYTF. The CDR3 coding sequence is TGTGCCAGCAGCCTCGGTGGCACCCTCTATGGCTACACCTTC.

For this clone: Distinct nucleotide sequences in the sample also encode this CDR3. The chain employs TRBV18 and TRBJ1-1; the D is unclear. The CDR3 is made up of 15 amino acids. Trimming shortened V by 0 bases and J by 1 base, and 9 bases separated the two germline ends. Germline V gives CDR1 KGHSH, CDR2 LQKENI. CDR3 region: CASSPPGRTNTEAFF. The CDR3 bases are TGTGCCAGCTCACCACCCGGCAGGACGAACACTGAAGCTTTCTTT.

The chain recombines TRBV28 with TRBJ2-5; 9 nucleotides match TRBD1. Germline trimming cut 5 bases from V and 5 bases from J; bases unmatched to any gene: 9. The CDR3 extends over 15 amino acids. Germline loops: CDR1 MDHEN, CDR2 SYDVKM. The CDR3, as DNA: TGTGCCAGCAGTACGGGGACAGGGTGGGATGAGACCCAGTACTTC. Translating gives CASSTGTGWDETQYF.

V is TRBV29-1 and J is TRBJ2-6; 9 bases line up with TRBD1. The V and J ends lost 4 bases and 1 base, in that order; junction bases with no gene match: 8. The CDR3 has 17 residues. Per the germline V gene, CDR1 is SQVTM and CDR2 is ANQGSEA. CDR3 nucleotide sequence: TGCAGCGTTGGGGGGACAGGGAAAGTTTCTGGGGCCAACGTCCTGACTTTC. Protein product: CSVGGTGKVSGANVLTF. The complete variable domain, with remaining parts taken from reference TRBV29-1 and TRBJ2-6, reads SAVISQKPSRDICQRGTSLTIQCQVDSQVTMMFWYRQQPGQSLTLIATANQGSEATYESGFVIDKFPISRPNLTFSTLTVSNMSPEDSSIYLCSVGGTGKVSGANVLTFGAGSRLTVL.

The V call is TRBV11-2, the J call TRBJ2-7, with a weak D call TRBD2 (7 bases). Germline V CDR1 and CDR2: SGHAT, FQNNGV. The V gene lost 7 bases and the J gene lost 2 bases, with 18 bases spanning the gap. The length of the CDR3 is 15 residues. The CDR3 DNA reads TGTGCCAGCACCCAGACGACGGGGGGCGCCTACGAGCAGTACTTC. Translation gives CASTQTTGGAYEQYF.

This chain uses TRBV7-3 with TRBJ1-1; D ambiguous. The CDR3 is 11 residues long. V gave up 5 bases and J gave up 4 bases, with 5 bases separating them. Germline V gives CDR1 SGHTA, CDR2 FQGTGA. The CDR3 is CASSTGTEAFF. Written as DNA, the CDR3 is TGTGCCAGCAGCACCGGCACTGAAGCTTTCTTT.

The chain links TRBV20-1 to TRBJ2-7; D uncertain. From germline, CDR1 is DFQATT and CDR2 SNEGSKA (reference sequence). V lost 0 bases to trimming and J lost 7 bases, with 7 bases between them. This CDR3 has 11 residues. The CDR3 nucleotides are TGCAGTGCTAGAGAACAGAATGAGCAGTACTTC. Its protein product is CSAREQNEQYF.

The gene calls are TRBV6-1 and TRBJ1-5; 7 bases line up with TRBD1. This CDR3 is built from 18 residues. Trimming at V came to 4 bases and at J to 2 bases, leaving 14 bases not matched to a gene. CDR1 is MNHNS, CDR2 SASEGT, per germline. The CDR3 sequence: CASSVAPTGVNGNQPQHF. CDR3 nucleotide sequence: TGTGCCAGCAGTGTCGCCCCAACAGGGGTGAATGGCAATCAGCCCCAGCATTTT.

The chain employs TRBV7-9 and TRBJ1-6; D unclear. The germline CDR1 and CDR2 sequences are SEHNR and FQNEAQ (reference sequence). V was clipped by 5 bases and J by 8 bases, with 19 bases between them. The CDR3 spans 16 residues. CDR3 sequence (DNA): TGTGCCAGCAGCCCGGGAACAGCCGGCGGGGATTCACCCCTCCACTTT. Its translation: CASSPGTAGGDSPLHF.

Comments on this clone: Other nucleotide sequences from this sample produce the same CDR3. This chain links TRBV19 with TRBJ1-2; TRBD1 is a possible D gene (6 bases). The V and J ends lost 7 bases and 2 bases respectively, with 11 bases between them. Germline V gene sequence: CDR1 LNHDA, CDR2 SQIVND (reference sequence). The CDR3 loop spans 13 amino acids. This chain's CDR3 is CASTGTPNYGYTF. CDR3 sequence (DNA): TGTGCCAGTACCGGGACACCAAACTATGGCTACACCTTC.

Turning to this clone: The junction does not match germline at one end; this may be a read error. The same CDR3 arises from other DNA sequences in this sample as well. The chain carries TRBV5-4 and TRBJ2-7, with 9 bases lining up with TRBD2. Per germline, CDR1 SGHNT and CDR2 YYREEE (reference sequence). CDR3 length: 14 amino acids. This CDR3 reads CASSLGGRAYEQYF. The DNA of the CDR3 is TGTGCCAGCAGTTTGGGCGGGAGGGCCTACGAGCAGTACTTC.

The table lists this clone with a count of one. The rearrangement links TRBV9 to TRBJ1-1; possibly TRBD1 for D (5 bases). The V gene's germline CDR1 is SGDLS and CDR2 YYNGEE. The V and J ends lost 3 bases and 10 bases respectively, with 13 bases between them. This CDR3 has 12 residues. The chain's CDR3 is CASSAELGGAFF. The CDR3 DNA follows: TGTGCCAGCAGCGCAGAACTGGGGGGAGCTTTCTTT.

The chain recombines TRBV5-1 with TRBJ2-3; TRBD2 aligns across 9 bases. The CDR3 loop spans 17 amino acids. CDR1 SGHRS and CDR2 YFSETQ come from the germline V gene. The J segment lost 0 bases and the V segment lost 2 bases, leaving 7 bases of the junction unmatched. CDR3 coding DNA: TGCGCCAGCAGCTTTGGAGTAGCGGGGGAAAGCACAGATACGCAGTATTTT. The encoded protein is CASSFGVAGESTDTQYF.

This clone has a handful of counts. V is TRBV30 and J is TRBJ1-2; a weak D match, TRBD1 (5 bases). The CDR3 is made up of 13 amino acids. V was cut by 2 bases and J by 2 bases, with 9 bases left in between. CDR1 is GTSNPN, CDR2 SVGIG, per germline (reference sequence). The CDR3 bases are TGTGCCTGGAGTCGGGACCGCAACTATGGCTACACCTTC. It codes for CAWSRDRNYGYTF. The whole variable domain, remainder taken from reference TRBV30 and TRBJ1-2, is SQTIHQWPATLVQPVGSPLSLECTVEGTSNPNLYWYRQAAGRGLQLLFYSVGIGQISSEVPQNLSASRPQDRQFILSSKKLLLSDSGFYLCAWSRDRNYGYTFGSGTRLTVV.

On this clone: Mismatch with germline at one junction end may stem from a read error. The chain has TRBV7-7 and TRBJ2-1; TRBD2 agrees at 11 bases. From germline, CDR1 is SSHAT and CDR2 FNYEAQ (reference sequence). The length of the CDR3 is 15 residues. The CDR3 region is CASRPLAGGDNEQFF. The CDR3 coding sequence is TGTGCTAGCAGGCCCCTAGCGGGAGGCGACAATGAGCAGTTCTTC.

The genes are TRBV19 and TRBJ2-7; D remains unclear. The CDR3 runs 13 residues. The V end was cut by 2 bases, the J end by 7 bases, with 12 bases between. Germline CDR1 reads LNHDA; CDR2 reads SQIVND (reference sequence). CDR3 nucleotides: TGTGCCAGTAGTATACTCAACAGCGAGGAGCAGTACTTC. It codes for CASSILNSEEQYF.